This TCR beta chain was recovered during a study of cytomegalovirus exposure and HLA in healthy donors. Study-level results: Productive status was seen about 90% or about 30% of the time for most TCR beta V segments in an earlier analysis. Fewer than 200 TCR beta chains were listed as cytomegalovirus-associated.

The germline gives CDR1 SEHNR, CDR2 FQNEAQ (reference sequence). The length of the CDR3 is 16 residues. Both 60 Vbeta primers and 13 Jbeta primers went into the PCR. The data were produced by immunoSEQ multiplex PCR, yet TCRdb's version contains in-frame clones alone and is incomplete. The sample includes under 150,000 clones, more than 70% of them seen just once. Turning to this clone: What it binds is unknown.

The J gene is TRBJ1-3, the V gene TRBV7-9; D perhaps matches TRBD2 (6 bases). The J call may be faulty, since TRBJ2-2 better matches the DNA end. This sequence was found in a woman aged 60-75 years in good health and CMV-seronegative. The sequencing sample was made of PBMCs. The CDR3 nucleotides read TGTGCCAGCAGCTTAAGCGGAGGGCCAAAGACCGGGGAGCTGTTTTTT. It encodes CASSLSGGPKTGELFF.